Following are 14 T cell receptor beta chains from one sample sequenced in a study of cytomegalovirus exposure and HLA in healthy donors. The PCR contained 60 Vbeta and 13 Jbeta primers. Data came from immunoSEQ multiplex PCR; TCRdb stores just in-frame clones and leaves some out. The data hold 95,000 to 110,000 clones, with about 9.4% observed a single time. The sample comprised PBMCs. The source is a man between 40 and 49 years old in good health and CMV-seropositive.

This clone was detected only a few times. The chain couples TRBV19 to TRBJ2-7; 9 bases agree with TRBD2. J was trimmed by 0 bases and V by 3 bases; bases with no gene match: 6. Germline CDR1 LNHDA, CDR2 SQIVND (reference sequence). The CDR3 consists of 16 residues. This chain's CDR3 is CASSMREGMFSYEQYF. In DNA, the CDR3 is TGTGCCAGTAGTATGCGGGAGGGGATGTTCTCCTACGAGCAGTACTTC.

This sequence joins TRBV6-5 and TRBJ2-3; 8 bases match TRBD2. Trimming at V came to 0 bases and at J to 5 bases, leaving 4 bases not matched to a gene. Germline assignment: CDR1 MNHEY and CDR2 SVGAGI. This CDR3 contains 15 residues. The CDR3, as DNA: TGTGCCAGCAGTTACTCGACTAGCGCAGGAGATACGCAGTATTTT. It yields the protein CASSYSTSAGDTQYF.

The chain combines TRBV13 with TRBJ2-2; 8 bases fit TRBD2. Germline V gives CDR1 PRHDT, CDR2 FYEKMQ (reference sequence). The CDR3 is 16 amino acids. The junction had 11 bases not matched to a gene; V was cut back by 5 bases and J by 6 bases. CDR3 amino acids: CASSRRRGGAAGELFF. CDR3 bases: TGTGCCAGCAGCCGTAGACGGGGGGGCGCAGCCGGGGAGCTGTTTTTT.

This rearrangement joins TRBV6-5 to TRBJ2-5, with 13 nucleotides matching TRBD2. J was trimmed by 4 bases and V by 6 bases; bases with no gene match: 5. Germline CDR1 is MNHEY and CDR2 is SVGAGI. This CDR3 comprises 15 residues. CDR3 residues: CASRSGLAGVETQYF. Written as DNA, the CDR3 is TGTGCCAGCAGATCAGGACTAGCGGGAGTAGAGACCCAGTACTTC.

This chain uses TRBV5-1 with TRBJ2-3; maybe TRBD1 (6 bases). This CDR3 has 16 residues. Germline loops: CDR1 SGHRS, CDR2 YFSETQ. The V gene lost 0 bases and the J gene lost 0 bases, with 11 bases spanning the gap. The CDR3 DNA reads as TGCGCCAGCAGCTTGGCCGGGGACACTAGCACAGATACGCAGTATTTT. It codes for CASSLAGDTSTDTQYF.

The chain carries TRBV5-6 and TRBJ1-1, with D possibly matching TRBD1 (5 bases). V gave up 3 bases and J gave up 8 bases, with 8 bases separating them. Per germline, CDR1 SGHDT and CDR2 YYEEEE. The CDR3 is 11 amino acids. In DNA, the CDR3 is TGTGCCAGCAGCTGGGGGAGGGAAGCTTTCTTT. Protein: CASSWGREAFF.

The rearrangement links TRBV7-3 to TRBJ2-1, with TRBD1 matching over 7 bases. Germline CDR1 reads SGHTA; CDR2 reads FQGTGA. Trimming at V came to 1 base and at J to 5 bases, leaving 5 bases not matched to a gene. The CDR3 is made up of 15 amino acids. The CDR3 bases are TGTGCCAGCAGCTTAATGAGGACAGGAAACAATGAGCAGTTCTTC. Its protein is CASSLMRTGNNEQFF.

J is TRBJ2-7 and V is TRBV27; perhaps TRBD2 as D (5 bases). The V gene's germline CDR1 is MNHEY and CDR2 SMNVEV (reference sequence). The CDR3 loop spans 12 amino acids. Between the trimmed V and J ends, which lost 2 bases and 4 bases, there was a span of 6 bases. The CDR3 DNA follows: TGTGCCAGCAGTTTACCGGGATACGAGCAGTACTTC. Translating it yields CASSLPGYEQYF.

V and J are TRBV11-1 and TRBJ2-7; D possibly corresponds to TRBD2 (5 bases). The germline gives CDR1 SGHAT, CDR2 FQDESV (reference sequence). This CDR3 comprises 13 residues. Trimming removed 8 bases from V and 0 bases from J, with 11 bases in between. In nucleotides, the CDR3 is TGTGCCAGCGGGAGAATGGACTCCTACGAGCAGTACTTC. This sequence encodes CASGRMDSYEQYF.

The CDR3 protein is CASSPQEGWATEAFF. The DNA for the CDR3 is TGTGCCAGCTCACCACAGGAGGGCTGGGCCACTGAAGCTTTCTTT. The V and J genes are TRBV18 and TRBJ1-1; D is unclear. The germline gives CDR1 KGHSH, CDR2 LQKENI. CDR3 length: 15 residues. V was cut by 1 base and J by 4 bases, with 13 bases left in between.

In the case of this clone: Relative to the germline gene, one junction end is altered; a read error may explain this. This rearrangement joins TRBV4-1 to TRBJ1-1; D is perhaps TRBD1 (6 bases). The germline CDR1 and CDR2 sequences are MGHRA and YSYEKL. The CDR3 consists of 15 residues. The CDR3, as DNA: TGCGCCAGCAGCCAAGGTACAGGGTCAGGCACTGAAGATTTCTTT. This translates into CASSQGTGSGTEDFF.

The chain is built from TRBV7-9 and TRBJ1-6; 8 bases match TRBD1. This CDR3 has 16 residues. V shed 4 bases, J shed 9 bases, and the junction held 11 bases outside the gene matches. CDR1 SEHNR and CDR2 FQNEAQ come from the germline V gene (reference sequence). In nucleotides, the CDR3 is TGTGCCAGCAGCTACCGGACAGGGTTTTTATTTTCACCCCTCCACTTT. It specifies CASSYRTGFLFSPLHF.

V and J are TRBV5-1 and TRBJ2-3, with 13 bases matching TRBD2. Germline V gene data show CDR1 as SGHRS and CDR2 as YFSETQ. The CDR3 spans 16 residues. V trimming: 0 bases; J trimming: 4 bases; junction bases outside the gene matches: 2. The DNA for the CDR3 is TGCGCCAGCAGCTTGGGGACTAGCGGGAGCGCAGATACGCAGTATTTT. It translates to CASSLGTSGSADTQYF.

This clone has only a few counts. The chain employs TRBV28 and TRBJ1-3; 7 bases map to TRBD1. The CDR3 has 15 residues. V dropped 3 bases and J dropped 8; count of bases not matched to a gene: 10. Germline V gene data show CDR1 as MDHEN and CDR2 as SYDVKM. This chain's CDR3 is CASSFSHRGIYTIYF. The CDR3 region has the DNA TGTGCCAGCAGTTTTAGCCACAGGGGTATATACACCATATATTTT.